This entry features one TCR beta chain sequence. The data were obtained in a study of shared clonotypes between healthy human individuals. After removal of 3 bases from V and 1 base from J, the junction contained 11 bases not matched to a gene. The CDR3 is made up of 17 amino acids. Looked up from germline, CDR1 is KGHSH and CDR2 is LQKENI. The assay was immunoSEQ multiplex PCR, and TCRdb's table has in-frame clones only and misses some. In the table there are some 350,000 clones, 74% of which are singletons. The chain joins TRBV18 to TRBJ2-7; 8 bases are a match to TRBD2. Input material: memory CD4+ T cells sorted from blood. Subset specified: CD45RA-negative fraction. The source of this sequence is a man aged 30-40 years in good health. This CDR3 reads CASSPGGAGARSYEQYF. CDR3 sequence (DNA): TGTGCCAGCTCACCCGGCGGAGCGGGAGCTAGGTCCTACGAGCAGTACTTC. Full variable domain (remainder filled in from reference TRBV18 and TRBJ2-7): NAGVMQNPRHLVRRRGQEARLRCSPMKGHSHVYWYRQLPEEGLKFMVYLQKENIIDESGMPKERFSAEFPKEGPSILRIQQVVRGDSAAYFCASSPGGAGARSYEQYFGPGTRLTVT.